This TCR beta chain originates from a study of blood T cell repertoires in COVID-19. Turning to the study itself: COVID-19 samples from acute and convalescent phases originated in the United States, Italy and Spain. The cDNA or gDNA used as material had been derived from T cells, B-cell-depleted T cells, or PBMCs.

This CDR3 is built from 18 residues. Germline-derived CDR1 and CDR2 are SGHRS and YFSETQ. V was shortened by 0 bases and J by 4 bases, with 22 bases between the two germline ends. Cohorts were determined from participant-reported clinical history. Two consecutive negative NP/OP PCR tests, clearance, or resolved symptoms defined Cohort 3 recovery. Assay used: immunoSEQ multiplex PCR; TCRdb lists only in-frame clones, some missing. The sample lists a few hundred thousand clones, around 85% seen once, with roughly 2.2% in the top ten. The clonotype comes from a young man who had recovered from COVID-19. Sequencing was done on a sample of PBMCs or T cells enriched from blood (not recorded which). The V call is TRBV5-1, the J call TRBJ1-1; D is possibly TRBD1 (6 bases). Here the CDR3 reads CASSLARFTGYEGTEAFF. Written as DNA, the CDR3 is TGCGCCAGCAGCTTGGCCAGATTTACAGGGTACGAGGGCACTGAAGCTTTCTTT.